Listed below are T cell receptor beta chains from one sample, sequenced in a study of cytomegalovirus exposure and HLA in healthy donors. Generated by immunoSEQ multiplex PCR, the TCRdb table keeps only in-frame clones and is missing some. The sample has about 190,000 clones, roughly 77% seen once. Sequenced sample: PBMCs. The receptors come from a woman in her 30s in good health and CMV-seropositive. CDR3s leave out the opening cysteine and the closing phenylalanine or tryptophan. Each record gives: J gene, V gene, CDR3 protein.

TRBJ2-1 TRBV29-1 SPHRSWEQF
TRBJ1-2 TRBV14 ASSQDGAVLERGYT
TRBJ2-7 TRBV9 ASSVGSDPLEQY
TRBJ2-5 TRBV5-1 ASSPDRGWEQY
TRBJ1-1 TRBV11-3 ASSLDRMNTEAF
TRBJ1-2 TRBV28 ASSTGDYGYT
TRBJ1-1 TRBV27 ASSFSWQMNTEAF
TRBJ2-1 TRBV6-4 ASSDGLAGAYNEQF
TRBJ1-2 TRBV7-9 ASSPGQAPYGYT
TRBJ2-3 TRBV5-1 ASSSGQPSTDTQY
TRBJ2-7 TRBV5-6 ASSLWAGYEQY
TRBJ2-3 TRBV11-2 ASRRLAGVNPDTQY
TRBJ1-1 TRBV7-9 ASSSPTGGQTEAF
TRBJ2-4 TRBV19 ASGYSGSQNIQY
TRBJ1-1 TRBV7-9 ASTSRENTEAF
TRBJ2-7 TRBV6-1 ASTQVPSQGEQY
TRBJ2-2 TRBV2 ASSLKPGGTGELF
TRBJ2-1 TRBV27 ASSLTSGYNEQF
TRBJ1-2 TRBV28 ASSPRWDSRGYT
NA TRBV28 ASSSVAESAYEQY
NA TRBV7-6 ASSSLAGKDEQY
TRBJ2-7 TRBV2 ASSTSGRGVPEQY
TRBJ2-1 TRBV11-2 ASSSLEGLNEQF
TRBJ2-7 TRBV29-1 SVLDRLSYEQY
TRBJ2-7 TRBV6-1 ASSEAFLSASGNSEQY